This T cell receptor (beta chain) was observed in a study of cytomegalovirus exposure and HLA in healthy donors. A note on this clone: Its cognate antigen is unknown.

Study-level points and caveats: Three chains linked to CMV were shown in vitro to be specific for CMV antigens.

PCR involved 60 Vbeta and 13 Jbeta primers. Produced via immunoSEQ multiplex PCR; TCRdb's table is partial and in-frame only. The sample consists of some 160,000 clones, 84% of them appearing once. CDR1 is GTSNPN and CDR2 is SVGIG in the germline V gene (reference sequence). Trimming shortened V by 3 bases and J by 6 bases, and 12 bases separated the two germline ends. The CDR3 covers 13 residues. The V call is TRBV30, the J call TRBJ1-5; no clear D gene. This receptor was obtained from a boy under 10 years old in good health and CMV-seronegative. Sequencing was performed on PBMCs. CDR3 sequence reads: CAWSLGVGQPQHF. CDR3 nucleotide sequence: TGTGCCTGGAGCCTCGGGGTCGGTCAGCCCCAGCATTTT. The full variable domain, with the rest looked up from reference TRBV30 and TRBJ1-5, is SQTIHQWPATLVQPVGSPLSLECTVEGTSNPNLYWYRQAAGRGLQLLFYSVGIGQISSEVPQNLSASRPQDRQFILSSKKLLLSDSGFYLCAWSLGVGQPQHFGDGTRLSIL.